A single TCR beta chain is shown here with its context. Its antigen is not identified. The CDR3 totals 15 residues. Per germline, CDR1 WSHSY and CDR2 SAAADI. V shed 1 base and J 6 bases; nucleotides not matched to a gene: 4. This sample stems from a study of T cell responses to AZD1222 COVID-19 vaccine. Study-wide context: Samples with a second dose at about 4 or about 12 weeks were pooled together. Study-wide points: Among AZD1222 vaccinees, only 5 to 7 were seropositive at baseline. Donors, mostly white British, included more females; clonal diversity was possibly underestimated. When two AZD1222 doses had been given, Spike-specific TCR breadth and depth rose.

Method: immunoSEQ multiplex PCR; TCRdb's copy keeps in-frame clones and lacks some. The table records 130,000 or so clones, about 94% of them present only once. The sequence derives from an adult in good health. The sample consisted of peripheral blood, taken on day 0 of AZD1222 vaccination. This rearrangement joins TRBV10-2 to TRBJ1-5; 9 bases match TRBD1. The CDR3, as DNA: TGCGCCAGCAGTGAGTTGGGACAGGGTGGTCAGCCCCAGCATTTT. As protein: CASSELGQGGQPQHF.